The 21 T cell receptor beta chains given below trace back to one sample, sequenced in a study of blood T cell repertoires in COVID-19. Sequenced by immunoSEQ multiplex PCR; TCRdb stores in-frame clones only, minus some. Of 250,000 to 350,000 clones in the sample, 89% were seen once. The specimen sequenced was peripheral blood. These receptors originate from a woman between 55 and 75 years old with acute or convalescent COVID-19.

The chain joins TRBV24-1 to TRBJ1-5, with TRBD1 matching 10 bases. The CDR3 contains 17 residues. The junction had 10 bases not matched to a gene; V was cut back by 5 bases and J by 4 bases. Per germline, CDR1 KGHDR and CDR2 SFDVKD. The CDR3 bases are TGTGCCACCAGTGTAGGGACAGGGGTCGGCGGGAATCAGCCCCAGCATTTT. Amino acids: CATSVGTGVGGNQPQHF.

CDR3 coding DNA: TGTGCCAGCAGCTTAGGACGGGATAACTATGGCTACACCTTC. It yields the protein CASSLGRDNYGYTF. This sequence joins TRBV11-2 and TRBJ1-2; D uncertain. Germline values: CDR1 SGHAT, CDR2 FQNNGV. The CDR3 has 14 residues. V lost 1 base and J 1 base, leaving 7 bases between the germline ends.

The chain uses TRBV5-1 and TRBJ1-4, with D unclear. The CDR3 consists of 14 residues. V dropped 4 bases and J dropped 5 bases, with 12 bases sitting between them. Germline V gene data show CDR1 as SGHRS and CDR2 as YFSETQ. The CDR3 DNA sequence: TGCGCCAGCAGCCGGGAGGGCCCGAATGAAAAACTGTTTTTT. It yields the protein CASSREGPNEKLFF.

This clone has just a few counts. This chain connects TRBV19 to TRBJ2-3; D uncertain. Trimming removed 6 bases at V and 2 bases at J, with 9 bases between. This CDR3 has 13 residues. Germline CDR1 reads LNHDA; CDR2 reads SQIVND (reference sequence). CDR3 bases: TGTGCCAGTAGAGCAGACAACACAGATACGCAGTATTTT. Translated: CASRADNTDTQYF.

V and J are TRBV7-2 and TRBJ2-1; D is ambiguous. V lost 1 base to trimming and J lost 6 bases, with 7 bases between them. This CDR3 is 13 amino acids long. Germline CDR1 reads SGHTA; CDR2 reads FQGNSA. The CDR3 DNA reads as TGTGCCAGCAGCTTAGTCCGTATCAATGAGCAGTTCTTC. Protein sequence: CASSLVRINEQFF.

The V gene is TRBV27, the J gene TRBJ2-3; 7 bases match TRBD2. Germline CDR1 reads MNHEY; CDR2 reads SMNVEV (reference sequence). CDR3 length: 15 amino acids. V dropped 11 bases and J dropped 1; count of bases not matched to a gene: 12. The CDR3 nucleotides are TGTGCCTCCCGGCGGGGGAAGGTTGGCACAGATACGCAGTATTTT. Translation gives CASRRGKVGTDTQYF.

This chain uses TRBV11-3 with TRBJ2-1; tentative D call: TRBD2 (6 bases). V lost 5 bases, J lost 12 bases, and 20 bases lay in between. Germline values: CDR1 SGHNT, CDR2 YENEEA. This CDR3 is 14 amino acids long. The CDR3 region has the DNA TGTGCCAGCAGCCCAACCGCGGCGGGACCCTCGCAGTTCTTC. The encoded protein is CASSPTAAGPSQFF.

About this clone itself: At one of its ends the junction is not consistent with the germline gene, which may arise from a read error. The chain combines TRBV7-7 with TRBJ1-1; tentative D call: TRBD1 (5 bases). Germline CDR1 and CDR2: SSHAT and FNYEAQ (reference sequence). CDR3 length: 13 amino acids. Here the CDR3 reads CASSLSRDTEAFF. CDR3 DNA: TGTGCTAGCAGCTTGTCCAGGGACACTGAAGCTTTCTTT.

The chain carries TRBV2 and TRBJ2-7, with 7 bases fitting TRBD1. J gave up 5 bases and V 3 bases, and 4 bases lay outside the gene matches. Germline values: CDR1 SNHLY, CDR2 FYNNEI. This CDR3 spans 13 amino acids. The CDR3 here is CASSDDRVNEQYF. The CDR3 region has the DNA TGTGCCAGCAGTGATGACAGGGTGAACGAGCAGTACTTC. Based on the CDR3 plus reference TRBV2 and TRBJ2-7, the full variable domain is EPEVTQTPSHQVTQMGQEVILRCVPISNHLYFYWYRQILGQKVEFLVSFYNNEISEKSEIFDDQFSVERPDGSNFTLKIRSTKLEDSAMYFCASSDDRVNEQYFGPGTRLTVT.

This chain connects TRBV15 to TRBJ2-7; 8 bases agree with TRBD2. Germline CDR1 and CDR2: LNHNV and YYDKDF (reference sequence). The CDR3 has 14 amino acids. V shed 2 bases and J 2 bases; nucleotides not matched to a gene: 2. CDR3 in DNA: TGTGCCACCAGCAGAAGCGGGGGCCCCTACGAGCAGTACTTC. This sequence encodes CATSRSGGPYEQYF. The full variable domain, its missing parts supplied by reference TRBV15 and TRBJ2-7, is DAMVIQNPRYQVTQFGKPVTLSCSQTLNHNVMYWYQQKSSQAPKLLFHYYDKDFNNEADTPDNFQSRRPNTSFCFLDIRSPGLGDTAMYLCATSRSGGPYEQYFGPGTRLTVT.

The CDR3 protein is CASSLSGGSPLHF. The DNA for the CDR3 is TGTGCCAGCAGTTTATCGGGGGGTTCACCCCTCCACTTT. The rearrangement links TRBV27 to TRBJ1-6; D is possibly TRBD1 (5 bases). Trimming cost V 0 bases and J 9 bases, with 6 bases left between them. The CDR3 has 13 residues. Germline V gives CDR1 MNHEY, CDR2 SMNVEV (reference sequence).

The chain employs TRBV15 and TRBJ1-5; unclear D gene. CDR1 is LNHNV and CDR2 is YYDKDF in the germline V gene (reference sequence). The CDR3 contains 14 residues. V gave up 6 bases and J gave up 2 bases, with 11 bases separating them. The CDR3 DNA follows: TGTGCCACCAGAGGAGGTCTGGGCAATCAGCCCCAGCATTTT. Its protein is CATRGGLGNQPQHF.

The chain employs TRBV5-6 and TRBJ1-5; 8 bases align to TRBD1. This CDR3 comprises 16 residues. Per germline, CDR1 SGHDT and CDR2 YYEEEE. Trimming removed 3 bases from V and 5 bases from J; junction bases left unmatched: 10. Here the CDR3 reads CASSSFRDRRDQPQHF. In DNA, the CDR3 is TGTGCCAGCAGCTCCTTCCGGGACAGGCGAGATCAGCCCCAGCATTTT.

The chain couples TRBV4-3 to TRBJ2-2, with unresolved D. Trimming cost V 1 base and J 7 bases, with 7 bases left between them. This CDR3 is 13 amino acids long. Germline CDR1 reads LGHNA; CDR2 reads YSLEER. The CDR3 here is CASSQAPLGELFF. The CDR3 nucleotides are TGCGCCAGCAGCCAAGCCCCCCTCGGGGAGCTGTTTTTT.

The chain employs TRBV4-1 and TRBJ1-5; 11 positions match TRBD1. J gave up 9 bases and V 0 bases, and 10 bases lay outside the gene matches. This CDR3 comprises 17 residues. Germline V gene data show CDR1 as MGHRA and CDR2 as YSYEKL. The DNA for the CDR3 is TGCGCCAGCAGCCAAGAAAAGGTGGGACAGGGGGGACGGCCCCAGCATTTT. Amino acids: CASSQEKVGQGGRPQHF.

The V gene is TRBV4-3, the J gene TRBJ2-3; 10 bases map to TRBD2. Germline V lookup: CDR1 LGHNA, CDR2 YSLEER. Germline trimming cut 2 bases from V and 6 bases from J; bases unmatched to any gene: 5. This CDR3 region has 15 residues. Written as DNA, the CDR3 is TGCGCCAGCAGCCAAATAGCGGGAGGCAGGGATACGCAGTATTTT. Translating it yields CASSQIAGGRDTQYF.

The CDR3 spells CASSLFGQGSSGANVLTF. In DNA, the CDR3 is TGTGCCAGCAGTTTATTCGGACAGGGGTCCTCTGGGGCCAACGTCCTGACTTTC. The genes are TRBV28 and TRBJ2-6; 9 nucleotides line up with TRBD1. CDR1 MDHEN and CDR2 SYDVKM come from the germline V gene. The CDR3 has 18 residues. J lost 0 bases, V lost 1 base, and 4 bases had no gene match.

This chain connects TRBV5-1 to TRBJ1-2; 9 bases line up with TRBD1. Germline V gene data show CDR1 as SGHRS and CDR2 as YFSETQ. This CDR3 region has 16 residues. Losses at the gene ends were 1 base for V and 4 bases for J; bases not matched to a gene: 8. The CDR3 sequence: CASSLQPGQGLYGYTF. CDR3 bases: TGCGCCAGCAGCTTGCAACCGGGACAGGGACTCTATGGCTACACCTTC.

The chain has TRBV27 and TRBJ2-1, with D possibly matching TRBD1 (6 bases). This CDR3 is 11 amino acids long. Per germline, CDR1 MNHEY and CDR2 SMNVEV (reference sequence). The germline V and J ends were trimmed by 5 bases and 9 bases, with 8 bases remaining between them. CDR3: CASSRGSEQFF. The CDR3 coding sequence is TGTGCCAGCAGTAGGGGGTCTGAGCAGTTCTTC.

J is TRBJ1-2 and V is TRBV3-1 (or the pseudogene TRBV3-2), with 8 positions matching TRBD1. This CDR3 contains 15 residues. Germline-derived CDR1 and CDR2 are LGHDT and YNNKEL (reference sequence). The V gene end was trimmed by 4 bases and the J gene end by 4 bases; junction bases not matched to a gene: 8. The CDR3 region has the DNA TGTGCCAGCAGCCGAGCAGGGGGCTTTATCTATGGCTACACCTTC. Translated: CASSRAGGFIYGYTF.

The rearrangement links TRBV4-1 to TRBJ1-4, with 8 nucleotides matching TRBD1. This CDR3 contains 20 residues. Germline CDR1 reads MGHRA; CDR2 reads YSYEKL. V dropped 1 base and J dropped 8; count of bases not matched to a gene: 21. The CDR3 DNA reads as TGCGCCAGCAGCCAAGTAGCCGCTAAAGGGACAGGCCGGGGCAGAGAAAAACTGTTTTTT. It yields the protein CASSQVAAKGTGRGREKLFF.